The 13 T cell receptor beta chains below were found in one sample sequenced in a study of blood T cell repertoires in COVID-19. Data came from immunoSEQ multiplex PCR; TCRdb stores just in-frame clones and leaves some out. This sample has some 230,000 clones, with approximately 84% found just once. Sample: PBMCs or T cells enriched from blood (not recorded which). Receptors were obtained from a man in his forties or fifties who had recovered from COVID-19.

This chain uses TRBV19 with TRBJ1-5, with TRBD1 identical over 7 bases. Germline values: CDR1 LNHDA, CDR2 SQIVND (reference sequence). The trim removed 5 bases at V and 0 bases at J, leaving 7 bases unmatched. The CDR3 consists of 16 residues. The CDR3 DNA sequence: TGTGCCAGTAGTTTACCACAGGGGTATAGCAATCAGCCCCAGCATTTT. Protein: CASSLPQGYSNQPQHF.

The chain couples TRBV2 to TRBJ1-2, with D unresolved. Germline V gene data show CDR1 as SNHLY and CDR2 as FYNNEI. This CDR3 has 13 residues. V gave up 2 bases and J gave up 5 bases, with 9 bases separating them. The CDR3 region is CASSELRDYGYTF. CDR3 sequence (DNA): TGTGCCAGCAGTGAATTACGAGATTATGGCTACACCTTC.

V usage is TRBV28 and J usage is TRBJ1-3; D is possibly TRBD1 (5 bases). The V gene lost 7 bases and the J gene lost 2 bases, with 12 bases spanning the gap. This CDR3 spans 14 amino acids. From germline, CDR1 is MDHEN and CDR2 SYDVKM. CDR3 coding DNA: TGTGCCAGCATTAACGGGGGGGCTGGAAACACCATATATTTT. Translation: CASINGGAGNTIYF.

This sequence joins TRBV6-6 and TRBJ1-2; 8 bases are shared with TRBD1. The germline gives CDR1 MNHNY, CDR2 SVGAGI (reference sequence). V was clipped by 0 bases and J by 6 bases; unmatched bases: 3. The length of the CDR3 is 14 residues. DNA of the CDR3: TGTGCCAGCAGTTACTCGTCGACAGGGGATGGCTACACCTTC. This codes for CASSYSSTGDGYTF.

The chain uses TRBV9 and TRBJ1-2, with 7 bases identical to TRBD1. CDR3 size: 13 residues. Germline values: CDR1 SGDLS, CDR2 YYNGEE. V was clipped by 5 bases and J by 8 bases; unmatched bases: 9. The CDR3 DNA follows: TGTGCCAGCAGGAGAGGGCAGGGGGACGGCTACACCTTC. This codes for CASRRGQGDGYTF.

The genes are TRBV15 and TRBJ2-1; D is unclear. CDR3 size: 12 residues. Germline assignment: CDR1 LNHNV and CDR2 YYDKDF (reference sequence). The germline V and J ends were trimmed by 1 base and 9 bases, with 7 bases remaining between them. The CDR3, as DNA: TGTGCCACCAGCAGAGCAGGCAGTGAGCAGTTCTTC. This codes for CATSRAGSEQFF.

The CDR3 loop reads CASRQANYGYTF. CDR3 coding DNA: TGTGCCAGCAGGCAGGCTAACTATGGCTACACCTTC. The J gene is TRBJ1-2, the V gene TRBV6-5; D unresolved. V lost 6 bases and J 0 bases, leaving 5 bases between the germline ends. Germline CDR1 reads MNHEY; CDR2 reads SVGAGI. The CDR3 covers 12 residues.

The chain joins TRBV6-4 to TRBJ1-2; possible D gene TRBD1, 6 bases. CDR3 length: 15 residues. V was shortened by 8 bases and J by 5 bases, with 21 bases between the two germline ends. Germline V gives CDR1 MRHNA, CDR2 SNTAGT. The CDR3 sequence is CASSPGGPSYYGYTF. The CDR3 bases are TGTGCCAGCTCCCCGGGGGGCCCCAGCTATTATGGCTACACCTTC.

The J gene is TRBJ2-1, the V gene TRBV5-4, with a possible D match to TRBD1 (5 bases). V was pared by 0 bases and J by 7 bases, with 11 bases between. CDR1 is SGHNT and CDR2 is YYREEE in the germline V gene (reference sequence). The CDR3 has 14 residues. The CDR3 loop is CASSLEKGWNEQFF. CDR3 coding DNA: TGTGCCAGCAGCTTGGAAAAGGGGTGGAATGAGCAGTTCTTC.

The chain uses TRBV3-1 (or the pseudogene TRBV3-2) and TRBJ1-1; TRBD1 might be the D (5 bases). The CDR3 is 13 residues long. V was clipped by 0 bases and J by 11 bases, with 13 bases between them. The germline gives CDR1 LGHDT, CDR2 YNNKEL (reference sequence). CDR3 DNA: TGTGCCAGCAGCCAAGATATAAGGGGTTGGGCTTTCTTT. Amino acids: CASSQDIRGWAFF.

DNA of the CDR3: TGTGCCAGTAGTTCCCGGCTAGCGGGAGTCTACGAGCAGTACTTC. It encodes CASSSRLAGVYEQYF. The V call is TRBV19, the J call TRBJ2-7; 10 bases align to TRBD2. Trimming took 5 bases from V and 3 from J; bases not matched to a gene: 7. Per germline, CDR1 LNHDA and CDR2 SQIVND (reference sequence). The CDR3 is made up of 15 amino acids.

For the CDR3, the DNA is TGTGCCAGCAGCATGGGACAGACGGGTGGCTACACCTTC. It codes for CASSMGQTGGYTF. This chain connects TRBV5-6 to TRBJ1-2; 7 positions agree with TRBD1. V shed 4 bases, J shed 7 bases, and the junction held 7 bases outside the gene matches. The CDR3 loop spans 13 amino acids. CDR1 SGHDT and CDR2 YYEEEE come from the germline V gene.

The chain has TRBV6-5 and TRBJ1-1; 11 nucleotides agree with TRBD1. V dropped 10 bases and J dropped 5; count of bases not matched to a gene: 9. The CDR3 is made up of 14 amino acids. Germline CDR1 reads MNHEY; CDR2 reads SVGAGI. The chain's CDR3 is CATLGQGARTEAFF. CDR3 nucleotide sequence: TGTGCCACCCTCGGACAGGGGGCTAGGACTGAAGCTTTCTTT.